The 18 T cell receptor beta chains presented below share a single source sample, sequenced in a study of beta chain features in type 1 diabetes. What was sequenced were expressed TCRB transcripts, since all of the isolated RNA had been reverse transcribed. Profiled with immunoSEQ multiplex PCR; TCRdb holds only in-frame clones, not every one. The sample holds 30,000 to 45,000 clones, almost 65% seen once. What was sequenced was Tregs from blood. The receptors were gathered from a woman in her twenties or thirties in good health.

The chain joins TRBV18 to TRBJ1-5, with 8 bases that match TRBD1. CDR3 length equals 15 residues. J gave up 0 bases and V 6 bases, and 4 bases lay outside the gene matches. Germline V CDR1 and CDR2: KGHSH, LQKENI. This CDR3 is CASSLGQDSNQPQHF. The CDR3, as DNA: TGTGCCAGCTCGCTGGGACAGGATAGCAATCAGCCCCAGCATTTT.

This chain joins TRBV30 and TRBJ2-5; the D gene is possibly TRBD1 (5 bases). Germline values: CDR1 GTSNPN, CDR2 SVGIG (reference sequence). Trimming left V 4 bases short and J 4 bases short, with 16 bases between. This CDR3 has 14 residues. CDR3 amino acids: CAWNGREVGETQYF. The CDR3 DNA sequence: TGTGCCTGGAACGGCAGGGAAGTTGGAGAGACCCAGTACTTC.

The V call is TRBV25-1, the J call TRBJ2-1, with 9 bases aligning to TRBD2. V trimming: 8 bases; J trimming: 7 bases; junction bases outside the gene matches: 12. This CDR3 is 15 amino acids long. From germline, CDR1 is MGHDK and CDR2 SYGVNS. The CDR3 protein is CASEKPSGIGNEQFF. CDR3 bases: TGTGCCAGCGAGAAACCTAGCGGGATAGGGAATGAGCAGTTCTTC.

This clone was detected only a few times. V and J are TRBV2 and TRBJ2-7; 8 nucleotides align to TRBD1. Germline lookup yields CDR1 SNHLY and CDR2 FYNNEI. V gave up 6 bases and J gave up 1 base; unmatched junction bases: 11. CDR3 length: 16 amino acids. The CDR3 protein is CASRLPLGQESYEQYF. The CDR3, as DNA: TGTGCCAGCAGGCTGCCTCTGGGACAGGAATCCTACGAGCAGTACTTC.

The chain has TRBV28 and TRBJ2-7; 8 bases fit TRBD1. Germline V CDR1 and CDR2: MDHEN, SYDVKM. The CDR3 contains 15 residues. The V segment lost 6 bases and the J segment 0 bases; nucleotides outside the gene matches: 7. The CDR3 coding sequence is TGTGCCAGCAGCTCACTAGGACAGGGCTCCTACGAGCAGTACTTC. Protein sequence: CASSSLGQGSYEQYF.

A few counts support this clone. The chain employs TRBV6-1 and TRBJ1-2, with D possibly being TRBD1 (6 bases). The V gene's germline CDR1 is MNHNS and CDR2 SASEGT. Trimming took off 6 bases at V and 0 bases at J, with 11 bases between the two ends. The CDR3 runs 14 residues. CDR3 protein: CASRRRGANYGYTF. Here the CDR3 DNA reads TGTGCCAGCAGACGCAGGGGAGCTAACTATGGCTACACCTTC.

This chain connects TRBV7-9 to TRBJ2-2; D is undetermined. The length of the CDR3 is 17 residues. The germline V gene encodes CDR1 SEHNR and CDR2 FQNEAQ (reference sequence). With 1 base removed from V and 2 bases from J, the gap between germline ends came to 14 bases. CDR3 nucleotide sequence: TGTGCCAGCAGCTTAGTGTTTGTACTCGAAAACACCGGGGAGCTGTTTTTT. This sequence encodes CASSLVFVLENTGELFF.

The CDR3 bases are TGCAGCGCTGGGGGGGGTAGTGAAGCTTTCTTT. The encoded protein is CSAGGGSEAFF. This chain links TRBV29-1 with TRBJ1-1; D possibly corresponds to TRBD1 (5 bases). V was pared by 7 bases and J by 7 bases, with 13 bases between. The length of the CDR3 is 11 residues. Germline CDR1 reads SQVTM; CDR2 reads ANQGSEA.

The CDR3 coding sequence is TGTGCCAGCAGCTTAGGACATCTCCGGGAAGTGGTCAATGAGCAGTTCTTC. The encoded protein is CASSLGHLREVVNEQFF. This chain uses TRBV7-9 with TRBJ2-1, with D perhaps matching TRBD2 (5 bases). The CDR3 extends over 17 amino acids. V dropped 1 base and J dropped 6 bases, with 19 bases sitting between them. CDR1 is SEHNR, CDR2 FQNEAQ, per germline (reference sequence).

The rearrangement links TRBV28 to TRBJ2-6, with D perhaps matching TRBD2 (6 bases). Trimming removed 3 bases at V and 4 bases at J, with 13 bases between. CDR3 size: 16 residues. From germline, CDR1 is MDHEN and CDR2 SYDVKM. The CDR3 coding sequence is TGTGCCAGCAGTTTCGGCGGGGTCTCCGGGGCCAACGTCCTGACTTTC. It codes for CASSFGGVSGANVLTF.

The V call is TRBV7-3, the J call TRBJ2-1, with 12 nucleotides matching TRBD2. The V segment lost 2 bases and the J segment 8 bases; nucleotides outside the gene matches: 7. The length of the CDR3 is 16 residues. Germline loops: CDR1 SGHTA, CDR2 FQGTGA. Here the CDR3 DNA reads TGTGCCAGCAGCTTAGCTAGCGGGAGGGCCGGGGATGAGCAGTTCTTC. It encodes CASSLASGRAGDEQFF.

CDR3 protein: CASSLSRRSDQPQHF. As DNA, the CDR3 is TGTGCCAGCAGCCTCAGTCGGAGGAGTGATCAGCCCCAGCATTTT. The chain links TRBV4-2 to TRBJ1-5; D unresolved. The V gene lost 4 bases and the J gene lost 5 bases, with 15 bases spanning the gap. Germline V gene sequence: CDR1 LGHNA, CDR2 YNFKEQ. The CDR3 runs to 15 residues.

This clone is medium-sized. The chain has TRBV5-8 and TRBJ2-5; 7 bases line up with TRBD1. The CDR3 has 14 residues. Germline lookup yields CDR1 SGHTS and CDR2 YDEGEE. V lost 0 bases to trimming and J lost 6 bases; unmatched junction nucleotides: 5. This CDR3 is CASSLVAGGKTQYF. CDR3 bases: TGTGCCAGCAGCTTGGTGGCAGGGGGTAAGACCCAGTACTTC.

The chain links TRBV19 to TRBJ1-1; D perhaps matches TRBD1 (6 bases). Germline CDR1 LNHDA, CDR2 SQIVND (reference sequence). The CDR3 sequence is 14 residues long. V lost 6 bases and J 5 bases, leaving 16 bases between the germline ends. The CDR3 is CASRERGGWTEAFF. In nucleotides, the CDR3 is TGTGCCAGTAGAGAGAGGGGGGGTTGGACTGAAGCTTTCTTT.

The genes are TRBV5-5 and TRBJ2-7, with TRBD2 as a possible D gene (5 bases). V lost 1 base to trimming and J lost 4 bases, with 9 bases between them. The CDR3 runs 13 residues. Germline V gene lookup returns CDR1 SGHKS and CDR2 YYEKEE (reference sequence). Written as DNA, the CDR3 is TGTGCCAGCAGCTTGCCCACGGGATACGAGCAGTACTTC. This sequence encodes CASSLPTGYEQYF.

The chain has TRBV2 and TRBJ1-2, with D unresolved. CDR3 length: 15 residues. Germline V lookup: CDR1 SNHLY, CDR2 FYNNEI. V lost 6 bases and J lost 2, with 16 bases in between. CDR3 protein: CASRTQVAINYGYTF. CDR3 nucleotide sequence: TGTGCCAGCAGAACTCAGGTGGCAATCAACTATGGCTACACCTTC.

The chain employs TRBV7-6 and TRBJ2-6, with D perhaps matching TRBD1 (5 bases). Germline V gene lookup returns CDR1 SGHVS and CDR2 FNYEAQ. V lost 6 bases, J lost 0 bases, and 15 bases lay in between. The CDR3 loop spans 17 amino acids. The CDR3: CASSQDIRSSGANVLTF. DNA of the CDR3: TGTGCCAGCAGTCAGGACATACGGAGCTCTGGGGCCAACGTCCTGACTTTC.

This clone turned up a few times. The chain uses TRBV28 and TRBJ2-5; 8 bases align to TRBD2. CDR3 length: 14 residues. Germline CDR1 MDHEN, CDR2 SYDVKM. V was pared by 5 bases and J by 6 bases, with 8 bases of the junction left unmatched. The DNA for the CDR3 is TGTGCCAGCAGTCCCCGGGGGGGCGAAAAGACCCAGTACTTC. Translating gives CASSPRGGEKTQYF.